This T cell receptor beta chain is drawn from a study of PD-1 blockade in classical Hodgkin lymphoma. Study outcomes and limitations: Patients with a complete response exhibited baseline diversity comparable to newly diagnosed patients.

V shed 5 bases and J shed 4 bases, with 20 bases lying between them. Looked up from germline, CDR1 is SGHAT and CDR2 is FQNNGV. The CDR3 covers 16 residues. All patients relapsed after autologous stem cell transplantation, and brentuximab vedotin exposure varied. Complete response, partial response or progressive disease were the best responses. This clone was seen more than once but under ten times. Antigen unknown. The data were produced by immunoSEQ multiplex PCR, yet TCRdb's version contains in-frame clones alone and is incomplete. The sample lists over 50,000 clones; 81% were seen once. The TCR comes from a human donor with classical Hodgkin lymphoma. V is TRBV11-2 and J is TRBJ1-2, with D unclear. This specimen consisted of peripheral blood mononuclear cells (PBMCs), obtained at baseline. The CDR3 DNA sequence: TGTGCCAGCAGCCCGAATACGGCCTCACCGCTCTATGGCTACACCTTC. This gives the protein CASSPNTASPLYGYTF.